Each of the 24 T cell receptor beta chains below was sequenced from the same sample in a study of circulating CD8 cells and anti-PD-1 response in melanoma. Sorting of live CD3+CD8+TCRalphabeta+ cells by PD-1 and/or TIGIT gave four subsets. The QIAseq Immune Repertoire TCR panel built the libraries from approximately 16 ng of total RNA. From the reads, TCRdb called clonotypes with MiXCR, one entry per CDR3 protein. The sample lists over a thousand distinct CDR3 sequences, about 7.6% occurring once. This material consisted of CD8+ T cells from PBMCs, taken at baseline or after one month of anti-PD-1 therapy (not recorded which). Receptors originate from a human donor with melanoma.

This clonotype rates as large. The chain recombines TRBV7-2 with TRBJ1-2; no clear D. V dropped 1 base and J dropped 7 bases, with 13 bases sitting between them. Germline CDR1 and CDR2: SGHTA and FQGNSA. There are 14 residues in the CDR3. This CDR3 is CASSLESRGRGYTF. CDR3 DNA sequence: TGTGCCAGCAGCTTAGAGTCTCGGGGTCGTGGCTACACCTTC.

By sample fraction, this clonotype is medium-sized. In nucleotides, the CDR3 is TGTGCCAGCAGCCCGGAGGCCCGCACAGATACGCAGTATTTT. Protein product: CASSPEARTDTQYF. The chain combines TRBV3-1 with TRBJ2-3; the D gene is possibly TRBD2 (5 bases). The CDR3 has 14 amino acids. Per germline, CDR1 LGHDT and CDR2 YNNKEL (reference sequence). V shed 4 bases and J shed 1 base, with 9 bases lying between them.

This clonotype is deemed medium-sized (0.01 to 0.1%). The rearrangement links TRBV13 to TRBJ1-2; D perhaps matches TRBD1 (6 bases). Germline V CDR1 and CDR2: PRHDT, FYEKMQ (reference sequence). V lost 5 bases, J lost 4 bases, and 14 bases lay in between. This CDR3 comprises 14 residues. For the CDR3, the DNA is TGTGCCAGCAGCACCAGACAGGTGCTCTATGGCTACACCTTC. This translates into CASSTRQVLYGYTF.

With respect to this clonotype: A much more abundant neighbour one base away suggests this may be a read error. The chain has TRBV12-3 or TRBV12-4 and TRBJ2-7; D is unclear. The CDR3 is 14 residues long. The CDR3 region is CASSLGSSSYKQYF. DNA for the CDR3: TGTGCCAGCAGTTTGGGCAGTAGCTCCTACAAGCAGTACTTC.

The V gene is TRBV27, the J gene TRBJ1-2; no clear D. This CDR3 contains 15 residues. Germline-derived CDR1 and CDR2 are MNHEY and SMNVEV (reference sequence). V lost 4 bases, J lost 5 bases, and 17 bases lay in between. The CDR3 coding sequence is TGTGCCAGCAGTTACTCTGCAGGTTCGAAGTATGGCTACACCTTC. It yields the protein CASSYSAGSKYGYTF.

This clonotype was detected once. The rearrangement uses TRBV28 and TRBJ1-2; TRBD1 is a possible D gene (6 bases). This CDR3 has 17 residues. V lost 6 bases to trimming and J lost 0 bases, with 20 bases between them. The germline V gene has CDR1 MDHEN and CDR2 SYDVKM. CDR3 nucleotide sequence: TGTGCCAGCAGCTTCCGGGACGGGGGGCAGCCTAACTATGGCTACACCTTC. Its protein product is CASSFRDGGQPNYGYTF.

CDR3 region: CASSIGIGVGLPQHF. CDR3 nucleotide sequence: TGTGCCAGTAGTATAGGGATAGGGGTAGGACTGCCCCAGCATTTT. The gene calls are TRBV19 and TRBJ1-5; D perhaps matches TRBD1 (5 bases). Trimming took off 1 base at V and 9 bases at J, with 16 bases between the two ends. CDR1 is LNHDA, CDR2 SQIVND, per germline (reference sequence). This CDR3 comprises 15 residues.

This clonotype rates as medium-sized. The genes are TRBV2 and TRBJ2-3; possible D gene TRBD2, 6 bases. The V end lost 1 base, the J end lost 4 bases, and 21 bases lay between the germline ends. The germline gives CDR1 SNHLY, CDR2 FYNNEI. The CDR3 length is 18 residues. This CDR3 is CASSEVSPSGLTPDTQYF. Here the CDR3 DNA reads TGTGCCAGCAGTGAAGTTAGTCCCAGCGGGCTCACCCCAGATACGCAGTATTTT. Together with reference TRBV2 and TRBJ2-3, the CDR3 gives the full variable domain: EPEVTQTPSHQVTQMGQEVILRCVPISNHLYFYWYRQILGQKVEFLVSFYNNEISEKSEIFDDQFSVERPDGSNFTLKIRSTKLEDSAMYFCASSEVSPSGLTPDTQYFGPGTRLTVL.

By share, this clonotype ranks as medium-sized. The V call is TRBV20-1, the J call TRBJ2-2; D unresolved. The V and J ends lost 4 bases and 1 base respectively, with 7 bases between them. The CDR3 consists of 13 residues. Looked up from germline, CDR1 is DFQATT and CDR2 is SNEGSKA (reference sequence). CDR3 DNA: TGCAGTGCTATCCCTCTGAACACCGGGGAGCTGTTTTTT. As protein: CSAIPLNTGELFF.

By sample fraction, this clonotype is medium-sized. The chain recombines TRBV28 with TRBJ2-5, with unresolved D. Germline V gene data show CDR1 as MDHEN and CDR2 as SYDVKM. The CDR3 totals 14 residues. The V end lost 5 bases, the J end lost 2 bases, and 12 bases lay between the germline ends. The CDR3 region has the DNA TGTGCCAGCAGTCCCCGCTGGCCACAAGAGACCCAGTACTTC. This gives the protein CASSPRWPQETQYF.

Judged by abundance, this clonotype is medium-sized (0.01 to 0.1%). The rearrangement uses TRBV19 and TRBJ1-5, with TRBD1 matching 9 bases. V lost 7 bases, J lost 6 bases, and 10 bases stayed unmatched. Per the germline V gene, CDR1 is LNHDA and CDR2 is SQIVND (reference sequence). CDR3 length: 15 amino acids. In nucleotides, the CDR3 is TGTGCCAGTACCACCGGGACAGGGAGGATTCAGCCCCAGCATTTT. Residues: CASTTGTGRIQPQHF.

With regard to this clonotype: This sequence is one base from a far larger clone and is likely a read error. V is TRBV28 and J is TRBJ2-2; D could derive from TRBD1 or TRBD2 (5 bases each). Per the germline V gene, CDR1 is MDHEN and CDR2 is SYDVKM. The CDR3 totals 14 residues. The CDR3 loop reads CASANGANTGEPFF. CDR3 nucleotide sequence: TGTGCCAGCGCGAACGGGGCCAACACCGGGGAGCCGTTTTTT.

In its sample, this clonotype was seen a few times. The rearrangement uses TRBV27 and TRBJ2-3; D is undetermined. Germline values: CDR1 MNHEY, CDR2 SMNVEV (reference sequence). This CDR3 comprises 12 residues. Trimming took off 0 bases at V and 10 bases at J, with 8 bases between the two ends. The CDR3 DNA sequence: TGTGCCAGCAGTTTATCACCGGATGCGCAGTATTTT. Translation: CASSLSPDAQYF.

This clonotype counts as medium-sized. The chain uses TRBV6-6 and TRBJ2-1; 7 bases agree with TRBD1. CDR3 size: 14 residues. Germline lookup yields CDR1 MNHNY and CDR2 SVGAGI (reference sequence). J was trimmed by 6 bases and V by 10 bases; bases with no gene match: 12. The CDR3 loop is CAILRDRASNEQFF. CDR3 sequence (DNA): TGTGCCATTCTTAGAGACAGGGCCTCCAATGAGCAGTTCTTC.

This clonotype has just one count. V usage is TRBV27 and J usage is TRBJ2-1, with a tentative D call TRBD1 (6 bases). Trimming removed 4 bases at V and 7 bases at J, with 14 bases between. This CDR3 spans 14 amino acids. The V gene's germline CDR1 is MNHEY and CDR2 SMNVEV (reference sequence). The CDR3 region is CASSWQGSPNEQFF. For the CDR3, the DNA is TGTGCCAGCAGTTGGCAGGGGAGCCCGAATGAGCAGTTCTTC.

By share, this clonotype ranks as medium-sized. The chain joins TRBV28 to TRBJ1-1; the D is unclear. V was trimmed by 5 bases and J by 7 bases, leaving 8 bases between them. Germline V gene lookup returns CDR1 MDHEN and CDR2 SYDVKM. The CDR3 sequence is 11 residues long. The CDR3 protein is CASSGPGEAFF. The CDR3 DNA reads TGTGCCAGCAGTGGGCCGGGTGAAGCTTTCTTT.

This clonotype is classed as medium-sized. This sequence joins TRBV2 and TRBJ1-6; no firm D call. The V end lost 6 bases, the J end lost 4 bases, and 16 bases lay between the germline ends. Germline V gives CDR1 SNHLY, CDR2 FYNNEI. This CDR3 has 16 amino acids. The CDR3 DNA is TGTGCCAGCAGGCCCGACGAGTCCGCTTATAATTCACCCCTCCACTTT. Encoded protein: CASRPDESAYNSPLHF. Combining the CDR3 with reference TRBV2 and TRBJ1-6 gives the whole variable domain EPEVTQTPSHQVTQMGQEVILRCVPISNHLYFYWYRQILGQKVEFLVSFYNNEISEKSEIFDDQFSVERPDGSNFTLKIRSTKLEDSAMYFCASRPDESAYNSPLHFGNGTRLTVT.

This clonotype is deemed medium-sized. The rearrangement links TRBV20-1 to TRBJ1-4; TRBD1 is a possible D gene (6 bases). Germline V gene sequence: CDR1 DFQATT, CDR2 SNEGSKA (reference sequence). The germline V and J ends were trimmed by 5 bases and 8 bases, with 18 bases remaining between them. There are 14 residues in the CDR3. DNA for the CDR3: TGCAGTGCTCCGGATACAGGGTTTGGGGAAAAACTGTTTTTT. Translation: CSAPDTGFGEKLFF.

As concerns this clonotype: This may come from a read error, since a much larger clone is one base off. The chain links TRBV28 to TRBJ2-3, with D possibly called TRBD1 or TRBD2 (7 bases each). In germline, CDR1 is MDHEN, CDR2 SYDVKM. The CDR3 loop spans 14 amino acids. Trimming stripped 5 bases from V and 8 bases from J, with 17 bases between. The CDR3 DNA reads TGTGCCAGCAGTCCGACAGGGAGGGGAGGTACGCAGTATTTT. This sequence encodes CASSPTGRGGTQYF.

This clonotype was detected only a few times. The chain uses TRBV28 and TRBJ2-1, with a tentative D call TRBD2 (5 bases). The ends were cut back, 5 bases at V and 0 bases at J, with 11 bases in the middle. CDR1 is MDHEN and CDR2 is SYDVKM in the germline V gene. This CDR3 is 15 amino acids long. This chain's CDR3 is CASSRGESSYNEQFF. CDR3 bases: TGTGCCAGCAGTCGGGGTGAAAGCTCCTACAATGAGCAGTTCTTC.

This clonotype has just a few counts. The chain has TRBV19 and TRBJ1-1, with D tentatively TRBD1 (6 bases). The CDR3 is 12 residues long. The V gene's germline CDR1 is LNHDA and CDR2 SQIVND (reference sequence). Trimming shortened V by 10 bases and J by 6 bases, and 15 bases separated the two germline ends. The CDR3 is CATFTGLAEAFF. The CDR3 DNA is TGTGCCACTTTCACAGGGTTGGCTGAAGCTTTCTTT.

This clonotype is labeled as medium-sized. The J gene is TRBJ2-3, the V gene TRBV9, with D maybe TRBD1 (5 bases). Trimming took 3 bases from V and 1 from J, leaving 9 bases between them. CDR1 and CDR2 from the germline V gene are SGDLS and YYNGEE. The CDR3 is made up of 14 amino acids. Written as DNA, the CDR3 is TGTGCCAGCAGCGCCCTGGGGCGCACAGATACGCAGTATTTT. Encoded protein: CASSALGRTDTQYF.

Relative to its sample, this clonotype is medium-sized. The chain combines TRBV5-4 with TRBJ2-1; no clear D. The CDR3 totals 14 residues. CDR1 and CDR2 (germline): SGHNT, YYREEE (reference sequence). The V end lost 2 bases, the J end lost 3 bases, and 9 bases lay between the germline ends. The CDR3, as DNA: TGTGCCAGCAGCTTAAGATCTAGCTACAATGAGCAGTTCTTC. Translated, it gives CASSLRSSYNEQFF. Filled out from reference TRBV5-4 and TRBJ2-1, the complete variable domain reads ETGVTQSPTHLIKTRGQQVTLRCSSQSGHNTVSWYQQALGQGPQFIFQYYREEENGRGNFPPRFSGLQFPNYSSELNVNALELDDSALYLCASSLRSSYNEQFFGPGTRLTVL.

This clonotype was counted a single time. The chain joins TRBV19 to TRBJ2-7; D is perhaps TRBD1 (6 bases). Germline V gives CDR1 LNHDA, CDR2 SQIVND (reference sequence). V was shortened by 3 bases and J by 4 bases, with 16 bases between the two germline ends. This CDR3 spans 15 amino acids. Here the CDR3 DNA reads TGTGCCAGTAGTATTTTATCGGGACAAGGGTACGAGCAGTACTTC. Translated: CASSILSGQGYEQYF. Based on the CDR3 plus reference TRBV19 and TRBJ2-7, the full variable domain is DGGITQSPKYLFRKEGQNVTLSCEQNLNHDAMYWYRQDPGQGLRLIYYSQIVNDFQKGDIAEGYSVSREKKESFPLTVTSAQKNPTAFYLCASSILSGQGYEQYFGPGTRLTVT.